Following are 8 T cell receptor beta chains from one sample sequenced in a study of blood T cell repertoires in COVID-19. Assay: immunoSEQ multiplex PCR; the TCRdb copy retains only in-frame clones and omits some. The profile shows about 200,000 clones, 84% of them singletons. Sequencing used peripheral blood. The source is a man in his fifties with active or convalescent COVID-19.

This sequence joins TRBV12-3 or TRBV12-4 and TRBJ1-2; D gene ambiguous. Deletions cut 1 base from V and 4 bases from J, with 7 bases between. This CDR3 has 13 residues. CDR3 in DNA: TGTGCCAGCAGTTTAGTCGACATCTATGGCTACACCTTC. Its translation is CASSLVDIYGYTF.

This chain links TRBV10-3 with TRBJ2-3; 13 positions agree with TRBD2. This CDR3 contains 16 residues. The germline V gene encodes CDR1 ENHRY and CDR2 SYGVKD. V lost 5 bases and J lost 3; bases outside the gene matches: 5. The CDR3 DNA follows: TGTGCCATCAGTCCTGGACTAGCGGGGGTGACAGATACGCAGTATTTT. Its translation is CAISPGLAGVTDTQYF.

This chain joins TRBV7-2 and TRBJ2-5; 10 nucleotides align to TRBD1. CDR1 and CDR2 (germline): SGHTA, FQGNSA. The V and J ends lost 4 bases and 5 bases, in that order; junction bases with no gene match: 19. The CDR3 contains 19 residues. CDR3 DNA sequence: TGTGCCAGCAGCTCCCGGGACAGGGGACTCCCATCCCATCGGGAGACCCAGTACTTC. This encodes CASSSRDRGLPSHRETQYF.

This chain joins TRBV2 and TRBJ1-1, with D perhaps matching TRBD1 (5 bases). CDR3 length: 13 amino acids. V lost 6 bases to trimming and J lost 4 bases, with 12 bases between them. CDR1 and CDR2 from the germline V gene are SNHLY and FYNNEI. The CDR3 spells CASRVQGGTEAFF. The CDR3, as DNA: TGTGCCAGCAGGGTTCAGGGTGGCACTGAAGCTTTCTTT.

This chain joins TRBV4-1 and TRBJ2-2, with 8 bases that match TRBD1. Trimming at V came to 3 bases and at J to 3 bases, leaving 6 bases not matched to a gene. The CDR3 runs to 16 residues. Germline V gives CDR1 MGHRA, CDR2 YSYEKL. The CDR3: CASSQDDRGYTGELFF. The CDR3 DNA reads TGCGCCAGCAGCCAGGACGACAGGGGCTACACCGGGGAGCTGTTTTTT.

The chain couples TRBV2 to TRBJ2-5; 8 positions match TRBD1. Germline-derived CDR1 and CDR2 are SNHLY and FYNNEI. Trimming took 8 bases from V and 4 from J; bases not matched to a gene: 9. The CDR3 has 14 residues. Written as DNA, the CDR3 is TGTGCCAGCGGAAGCAGGGGGCGCCTAGAGACCCAGTACTTC. Amino acid sequence: CASGSRGRLETQYF.

The chain has TRBV6-6 and TRBJ2-7, with TRBD2 matching 9 bases. Germline-derived CDR1 and CDR2 are MNHNY and SVGAGI (reference sequence). The J segment lost 2 bases and the V segment lost 6 bases, leaving 5 bases of the junction unmatched. The CDR3 covers 14 residues. CDR3 coding DNA: TGTGCCAGCAGAAGACTAGCGGATGCCTACGAGCAGTACTTC. As protein: CASRRLADAYEQYF.

There are a few counts of this clone. V and J are TRBV29-1 and TRBJ2-3, with a weak D call TRBD1 (6 bases). Germline values: CDR1 SQVTM, CDR2 ANQGSEA. The CDR3 consists of 11 residues. Trimming stripped 5 bases from V and 11 bases from J, with 14 bases between. The CDR3 DNA reads TGCAGCGTTAATGAGGGGGTCAGGCAGTATTTT. Its translation is CSVNEGVRQYF.